This T cell receptor (beta chain) was sequenced in a study of PD-L1 blockade in urothelial cancer. As for the study in general: Every 3 weeks, patients received intravenous atezolizumab 1,200 mg, beginning 2014. Blood was subjected to analysis at 3 weeks (second dose) and 6 weeks following treatment start. Median blood clonality was about 0.081, with under 100,000 unique TCRs.

Profiled with immunoSEQ multiplex PCR; TCRdb holds only in-frame clones, not every one. The sample lists around 40,000 clones, about 85% occurring once. As to time point: peripheral blood 6 weeks after treatment start. The study collected 1 to 8 samples per patient, pretreatment and on-treatment. V trimming: 7 bases; J trimming: 9 bases; junction bases outside the gene matches: 13. This CDR3 comprises 15 residues. Per the germline V gene, CDR1 is SNHLY and CDR2 is FYNNEI. This sample comprised PBMCs, obtained around atezolizumab (anti-PD-L1) treatment. V is TRBV2 and J is TRBJ2-1, with TRBD2 matching 9 bases. The clonotype was recovered from a man between 65 and 85 years old with urothelial cancer. CDR3 in DNA: TGTGCCAGCACCCCCAGGGGAGCGGGAGGCGGTGAGCAGTTCTTC. The encoded protein is CASTPRGAGGGEQFF.